This entry is about one TCR beta chain. Its antigen remains unidentified. This entry comes from a study of cytomegalovirus exposure and HLA in healthy donors. Study at large: The approximately 110 validation repertoires used a platform that matched the one used for the approximately 690 first-cohort repertoires, as a later analysis reported.

The study drew the donors from its approximately 110-subject validation cohort, separate from the approximately 700-subject first cohort. Germline V gene data show CDR1 as WSHSY and CDR2 as SAAADI. V was shortened by 2 bases and J by 6 bases, with 8 bases between the two germline ends. There are 12 residues in the CDR3. Study-wide results and limits: First-cohort TCR clusters tended to co-occur in the 95 to 150 validation repertoires, a later analysis found. A few CMV-associated chains proved CMV antigen-specific in vitro.

The repertoire was sequenced with immunoSEQ multiplex PCR; TCRdb's copy has only in-frame clones and lacks some. Counted here are under 200,000 clones, around 80% occurring once; the ten biggest clones make up 1% to 1.5%. V usage is TRBV10-2 and J usage is TRBJ2-7, with D possibly matching TRBD1 (5 bases). The sequenced sample was PBMCs. This clonotype was obtained from a woman aged 30 to 39 in good health and CMV-seronegative. The CDR3 DNA reads TGCGCCAGCAGTGAGGTTGGGGCCGAGCAGTACTTC. Translating it yields CASSEVGAEQYF.